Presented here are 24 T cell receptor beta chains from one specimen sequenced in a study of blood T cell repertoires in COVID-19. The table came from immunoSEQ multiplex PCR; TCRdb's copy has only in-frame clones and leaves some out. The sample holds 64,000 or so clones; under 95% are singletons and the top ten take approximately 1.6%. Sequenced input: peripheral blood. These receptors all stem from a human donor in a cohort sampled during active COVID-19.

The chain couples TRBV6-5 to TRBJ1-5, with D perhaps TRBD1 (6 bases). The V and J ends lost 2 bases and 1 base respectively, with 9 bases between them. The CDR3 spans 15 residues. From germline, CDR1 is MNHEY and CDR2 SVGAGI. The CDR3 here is CASSYRQGSNQPQHF. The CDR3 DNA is TGTGCCAGCAGTTACAGGCAGGGGAGCAATCAGCCCCAGCATTTT.

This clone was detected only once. The CDR3 DNA is TGTGCCAGCAGCCCAACTAGCGGCATAGCCAAAAACATTCAGTACTTC. It specifies CASSPTSGIAKNIQYF. The rearrangement joins TRBV7-6 to TRBJ2-4, with 8 bases lining up with TRBD2. The CDR3 has 16 residues. Trimming removed 5 bases from V and 0 bases from J; junction bases left unmatched: 6. Germline lookup yields CDR1 SGHVS and CDR2 FNYEAQ.

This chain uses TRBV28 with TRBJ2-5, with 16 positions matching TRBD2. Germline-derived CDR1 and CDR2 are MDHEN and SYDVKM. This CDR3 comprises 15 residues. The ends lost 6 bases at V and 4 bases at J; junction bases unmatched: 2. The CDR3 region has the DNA TGTGCCAGCAGGGGACTAGCGGGAGGGGGAGAGACCCAGTACTTC. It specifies CASRGLAGGGETQYF.

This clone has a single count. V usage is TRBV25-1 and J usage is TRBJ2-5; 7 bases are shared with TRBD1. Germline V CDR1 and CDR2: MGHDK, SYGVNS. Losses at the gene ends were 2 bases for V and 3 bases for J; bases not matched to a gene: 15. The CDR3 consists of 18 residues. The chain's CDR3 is CASSEAGRGLRWEETQYF. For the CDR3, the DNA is TGTGCCAGCAGTGAAGCCGGAAGGGGGCTCCGCTGGGAAGAGACCCAGTACTTC.

The CDR3 reads CASSSRQGARTEAFF. CDR3 sequence (DNA): TGTGCCAGCAGCTCTCGACAGGGGGCGAGGACTGAAGCTTTCTTT. The V and J genes are TRBV11-3 and TRBJ1-1; TRBD1 matches at 10 bases. The germline V gene encodes CDR1 SGHNT and CDR2 YENEEA. The CDR3 contains 15 residues. V shed 4 bases and J 5 bases; nucleotides not matched to a gene: 7.

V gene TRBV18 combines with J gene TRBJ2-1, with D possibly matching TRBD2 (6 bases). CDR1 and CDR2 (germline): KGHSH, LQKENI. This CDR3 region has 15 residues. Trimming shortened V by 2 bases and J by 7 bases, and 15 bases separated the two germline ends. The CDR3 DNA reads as TGTGCCAGCTCACCATTTTCGGGAGATAGTAATGAGCAGTTCTTC. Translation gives CASSPFSGDSNEQFF.

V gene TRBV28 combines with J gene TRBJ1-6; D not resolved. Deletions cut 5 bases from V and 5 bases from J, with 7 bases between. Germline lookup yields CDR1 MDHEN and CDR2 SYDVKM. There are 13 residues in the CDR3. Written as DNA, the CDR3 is TGTGCCAGCAGTAACAGCAATAATTCACCCCTCCACTTT. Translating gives CASSNSNNSPLHF. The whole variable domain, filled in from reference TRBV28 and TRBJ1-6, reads DVKVTQSSRYLVKRTGEKVFLECVQDMDHENMFWYRQDPGLGLRLIYFSYDVKMKEKGDIPEGYSVSREKKERFSLILESASTNQTSMYLCASSNSNNSPLHFGNGTRLTVT.

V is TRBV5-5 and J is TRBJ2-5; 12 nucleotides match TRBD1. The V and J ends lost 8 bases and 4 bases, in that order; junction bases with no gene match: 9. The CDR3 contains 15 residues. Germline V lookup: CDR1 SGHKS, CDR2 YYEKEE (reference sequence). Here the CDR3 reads CASYRDRGRGETQYF. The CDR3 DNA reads TGTGCCAGTTACCGGGACAGGGGGCGCGGAGAGACCCAGTACTTC.

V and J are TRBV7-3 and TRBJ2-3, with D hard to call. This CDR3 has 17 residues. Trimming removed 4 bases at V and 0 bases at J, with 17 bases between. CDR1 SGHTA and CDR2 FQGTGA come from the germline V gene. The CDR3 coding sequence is TGTGCCAGCAGCTCCCTTCTCCGAACTGAAAGCACAGATACGCAGTATTTT. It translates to CASSSLLRTESTDTQYF. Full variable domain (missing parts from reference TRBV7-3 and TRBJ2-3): GAGVSQTPSNKVTEKGKYVELRCDPISGHTALYWYRQSLGQGPEFLIYFQGTGAADDSGLPNDRFFAVRPEGSVSTLKIQRTERGDSAVYLCASSSLLRTESTDTQYFGPGTRLTVL.

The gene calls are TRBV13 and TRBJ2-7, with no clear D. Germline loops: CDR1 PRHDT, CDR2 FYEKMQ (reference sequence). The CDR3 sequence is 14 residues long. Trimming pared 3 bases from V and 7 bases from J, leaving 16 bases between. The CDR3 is CASSFQQPPGEQYF. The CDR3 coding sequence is TGTGCCAGCAGCTTCCAACAGCCGCCTGGGGAGCAGTACTTC.

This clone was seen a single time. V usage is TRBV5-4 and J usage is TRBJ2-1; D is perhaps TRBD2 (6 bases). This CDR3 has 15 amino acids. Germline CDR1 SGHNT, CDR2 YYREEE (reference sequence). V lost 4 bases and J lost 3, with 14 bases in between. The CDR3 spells CASSRENLGYNEQFF. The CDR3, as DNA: TGTGCCAGCAGCCGGGAGAATCTTGGCTACAATGAGCAGTTCTTC.

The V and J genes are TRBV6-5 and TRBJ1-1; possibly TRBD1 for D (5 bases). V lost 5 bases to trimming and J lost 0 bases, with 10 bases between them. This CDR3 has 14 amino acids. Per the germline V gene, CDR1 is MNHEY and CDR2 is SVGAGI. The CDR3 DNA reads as TGTGCCAGCAGTCAACGACAGTTGAACACTGAAGCTTTCTTT. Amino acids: CASSQRQLNTEAFF.

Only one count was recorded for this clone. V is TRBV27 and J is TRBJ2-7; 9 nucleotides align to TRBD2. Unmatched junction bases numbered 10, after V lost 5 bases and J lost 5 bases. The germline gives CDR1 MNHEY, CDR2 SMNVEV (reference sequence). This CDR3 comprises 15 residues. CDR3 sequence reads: CASSLPSGRIHEQYF. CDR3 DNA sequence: TGTGCCAGCAGTCTCCCGAGCGGGAGGATCCACGAGCAGTACTTC.

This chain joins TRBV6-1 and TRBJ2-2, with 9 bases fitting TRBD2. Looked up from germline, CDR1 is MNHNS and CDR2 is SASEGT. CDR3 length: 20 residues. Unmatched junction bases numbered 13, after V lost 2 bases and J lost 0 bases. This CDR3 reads CASSEPGRGLAVANTGELFF. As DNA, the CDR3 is TGTGCCAGCAGTGAACCGGGACGGGGACTAGCAGTAGCGAACACCGGGGAGCTGTTTTTT.

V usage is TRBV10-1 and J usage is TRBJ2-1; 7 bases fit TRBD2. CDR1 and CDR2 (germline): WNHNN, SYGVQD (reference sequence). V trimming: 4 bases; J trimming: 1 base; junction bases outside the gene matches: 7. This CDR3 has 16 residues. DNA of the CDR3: TGCGCCAGCAGTGTTTTTGCGGGAGAGTCCTACAATGAGCAGTTCTTC. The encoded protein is CASSVFAGESYNEQFF.

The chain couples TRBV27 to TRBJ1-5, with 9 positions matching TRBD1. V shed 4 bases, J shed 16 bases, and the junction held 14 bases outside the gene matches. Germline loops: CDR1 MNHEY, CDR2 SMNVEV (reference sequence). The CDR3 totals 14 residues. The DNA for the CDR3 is TGTGCCAGCAGTTCGCGGACAGGGGTCCCTGGTCTACATTTT. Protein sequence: CASSSRTGVPGLHF.

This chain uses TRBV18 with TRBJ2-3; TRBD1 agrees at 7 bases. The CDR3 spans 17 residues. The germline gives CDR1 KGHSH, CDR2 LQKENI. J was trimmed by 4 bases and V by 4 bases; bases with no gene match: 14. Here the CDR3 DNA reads TGTGCCAGCTCACAGACTCTCACAGGGGCGGGTGCAGATACGCAGTATTTT. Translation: CASSQTLTGAGADTQYF.

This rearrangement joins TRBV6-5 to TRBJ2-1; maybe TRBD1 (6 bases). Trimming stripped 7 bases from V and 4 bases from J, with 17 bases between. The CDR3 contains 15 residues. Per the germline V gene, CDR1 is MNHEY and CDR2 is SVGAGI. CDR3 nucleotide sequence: TGTGCCAGCACCCCATCCGGGACACTATACAATGAGCAGTTCTTC. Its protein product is CASTPSGTLYNEQFF.

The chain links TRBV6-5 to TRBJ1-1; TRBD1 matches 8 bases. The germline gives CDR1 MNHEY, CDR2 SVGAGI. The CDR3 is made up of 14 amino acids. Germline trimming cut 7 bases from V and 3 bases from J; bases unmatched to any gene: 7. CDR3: CASTSDRAYTEAFF. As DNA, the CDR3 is TGTGCCAGCACCTCGGACAGGGCGTACACTGAAGCTTTCTTT.

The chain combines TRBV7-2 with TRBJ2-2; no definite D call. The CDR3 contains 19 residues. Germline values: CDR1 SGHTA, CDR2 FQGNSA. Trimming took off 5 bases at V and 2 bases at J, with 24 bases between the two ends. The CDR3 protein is CASSNRNRSPRPNTGELFF. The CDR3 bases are TGTGCCAGCAGCAACCGCAACAGATCTCCCAGACCTAACACCGGGGAGCTGTTTTTT.

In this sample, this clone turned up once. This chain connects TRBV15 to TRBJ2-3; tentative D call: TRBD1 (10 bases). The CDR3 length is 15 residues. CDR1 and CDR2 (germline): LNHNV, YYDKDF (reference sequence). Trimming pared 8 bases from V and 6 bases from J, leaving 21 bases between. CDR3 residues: CATQTGGAGGDTQYF. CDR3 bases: TGTGCCACCCAGACAGGGGGCGCGGGGGGGGATACGCAGTATTTT.

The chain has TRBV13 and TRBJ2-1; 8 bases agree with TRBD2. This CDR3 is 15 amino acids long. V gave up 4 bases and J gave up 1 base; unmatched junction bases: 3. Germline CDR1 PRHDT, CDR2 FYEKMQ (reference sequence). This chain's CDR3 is CASSSTSGSYNEQFF. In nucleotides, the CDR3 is TGTGCCAGCAGCTCTACTAGCGGATCCTACAATGAGCAGTTCTTC.

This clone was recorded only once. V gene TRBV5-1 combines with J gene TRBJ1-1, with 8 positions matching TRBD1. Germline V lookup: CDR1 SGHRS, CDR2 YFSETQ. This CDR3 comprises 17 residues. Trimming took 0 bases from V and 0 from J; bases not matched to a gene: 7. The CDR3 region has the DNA TGCGCCAGCAGCTTGGCAACAGGGGGATGGATGAACACTGAAGCTTTCTTT. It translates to CASSLATGGWMNTEAFF.

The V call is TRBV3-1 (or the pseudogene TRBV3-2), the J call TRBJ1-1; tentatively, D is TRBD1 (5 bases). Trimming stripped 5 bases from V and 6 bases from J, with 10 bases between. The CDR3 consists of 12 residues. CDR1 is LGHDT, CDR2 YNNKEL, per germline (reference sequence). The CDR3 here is CASSNRISEAFF. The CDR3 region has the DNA TGTGCCAGCAGCAACAGGATTTCTGAAGCTTTCTTT.